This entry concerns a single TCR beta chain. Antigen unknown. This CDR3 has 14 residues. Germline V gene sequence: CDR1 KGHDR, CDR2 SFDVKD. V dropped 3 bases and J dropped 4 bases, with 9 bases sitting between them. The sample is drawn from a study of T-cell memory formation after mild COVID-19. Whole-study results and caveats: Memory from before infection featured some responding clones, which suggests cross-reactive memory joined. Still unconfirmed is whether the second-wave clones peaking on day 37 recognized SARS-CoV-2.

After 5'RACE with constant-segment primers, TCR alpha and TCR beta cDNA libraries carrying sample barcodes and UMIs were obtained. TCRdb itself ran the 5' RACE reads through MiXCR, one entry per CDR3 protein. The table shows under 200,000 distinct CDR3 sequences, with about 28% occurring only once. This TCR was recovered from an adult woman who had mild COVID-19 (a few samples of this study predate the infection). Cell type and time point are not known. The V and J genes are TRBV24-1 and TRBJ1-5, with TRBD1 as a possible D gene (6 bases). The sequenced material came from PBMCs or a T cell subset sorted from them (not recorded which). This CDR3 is CATSDVQGNQPQHF. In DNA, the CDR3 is TGTGCCACCAGTGATGTACAGGGTAATCAGCCCCAGCATTTT.